This is a list of T cell receptor beta chains from one sample in a study of cytomegalovirus exposure and HLA in healthy donors. Sequencing was performed with immunoSEQ multiplex PCR; in TCRdb, only in-frame clones are kept and a portion is missing. The table lists 150,000 or so clones, more than 60% of them singletons. Sequencing input: PBMCs. These receptors all come from a woman in her forties in good health and CMV-seronegative. The conserved cysteine and the conserved F or W are not part of the CDR3 here. Fields, in order: V gene, J gene, CDR3 protein.

V: TRBV5-1; J: TRBJ1-5; CDR3: ASSLTGSDQPQH
V: TRBV4-2; J: TRBJ2-7; CDR3: ASSPTAGAGYEQY
V: TRBV29-1; J: TRBJ2-3; CDR3: SAEGGVSDTQY
V: TRBV19; J: TRBJ2-5; CDR3: ASSIRRFQETQY
V: TRBV7-8; J: TRBJ2-2; CDR3: ASSLVGLENTGELF
V: TRBV7-6; J: TRBJ2-1; CDR3: ASRGGRANNEQF
V: TRBV19; J: TRBJ1-2; CDR3: ASSTTGPNYGYT
V: TRBV5-8; J: TRBJ2-1; CDR3: ASSLVYEVGGNEQF
V: TRBV2; J: TRBJ1-2; CDR3: ASSNLGTVYGYT
V: TRBV7-6; J: TRBJ2-1; CDR3: ASSSRARLAGGEQF
V: TRBV5-4; J: TRBJ2-5; CDR3: ASSLPGRQETQY
V: TRBV5-6; J: TRBJ1-2; CDR3: ASSHFQAGPLGGYT
V: TRBV5-1; J: TRBJ2-1; CDR3: ASSLAVSGYNEQF
V: TRBV12-2; J: TRBJ2-4; CDR3: ASRSPGQGGLHIQY
V: TRBV5-6; J: TRBJ1-1; CDR3: ASSLALRGLGAF
V: TRBV5-1; J: TRBJ2-1; CDR3: ASSLAWLAGHNEQF
V: TRBV5-6; J: TRBJ1-2; CDR3: ASSLGQGFYYGYT
V: TRBV2; J: TRBJ2-2; CDR3: ASSERARQFAGELF
V: TRBV6-1; J: TRBJ1-1; CDR3: ASTAGGLRDTEAF
V: TRBV19; J: TRBJ2-1; CDR3: ASSINEQYNEQF